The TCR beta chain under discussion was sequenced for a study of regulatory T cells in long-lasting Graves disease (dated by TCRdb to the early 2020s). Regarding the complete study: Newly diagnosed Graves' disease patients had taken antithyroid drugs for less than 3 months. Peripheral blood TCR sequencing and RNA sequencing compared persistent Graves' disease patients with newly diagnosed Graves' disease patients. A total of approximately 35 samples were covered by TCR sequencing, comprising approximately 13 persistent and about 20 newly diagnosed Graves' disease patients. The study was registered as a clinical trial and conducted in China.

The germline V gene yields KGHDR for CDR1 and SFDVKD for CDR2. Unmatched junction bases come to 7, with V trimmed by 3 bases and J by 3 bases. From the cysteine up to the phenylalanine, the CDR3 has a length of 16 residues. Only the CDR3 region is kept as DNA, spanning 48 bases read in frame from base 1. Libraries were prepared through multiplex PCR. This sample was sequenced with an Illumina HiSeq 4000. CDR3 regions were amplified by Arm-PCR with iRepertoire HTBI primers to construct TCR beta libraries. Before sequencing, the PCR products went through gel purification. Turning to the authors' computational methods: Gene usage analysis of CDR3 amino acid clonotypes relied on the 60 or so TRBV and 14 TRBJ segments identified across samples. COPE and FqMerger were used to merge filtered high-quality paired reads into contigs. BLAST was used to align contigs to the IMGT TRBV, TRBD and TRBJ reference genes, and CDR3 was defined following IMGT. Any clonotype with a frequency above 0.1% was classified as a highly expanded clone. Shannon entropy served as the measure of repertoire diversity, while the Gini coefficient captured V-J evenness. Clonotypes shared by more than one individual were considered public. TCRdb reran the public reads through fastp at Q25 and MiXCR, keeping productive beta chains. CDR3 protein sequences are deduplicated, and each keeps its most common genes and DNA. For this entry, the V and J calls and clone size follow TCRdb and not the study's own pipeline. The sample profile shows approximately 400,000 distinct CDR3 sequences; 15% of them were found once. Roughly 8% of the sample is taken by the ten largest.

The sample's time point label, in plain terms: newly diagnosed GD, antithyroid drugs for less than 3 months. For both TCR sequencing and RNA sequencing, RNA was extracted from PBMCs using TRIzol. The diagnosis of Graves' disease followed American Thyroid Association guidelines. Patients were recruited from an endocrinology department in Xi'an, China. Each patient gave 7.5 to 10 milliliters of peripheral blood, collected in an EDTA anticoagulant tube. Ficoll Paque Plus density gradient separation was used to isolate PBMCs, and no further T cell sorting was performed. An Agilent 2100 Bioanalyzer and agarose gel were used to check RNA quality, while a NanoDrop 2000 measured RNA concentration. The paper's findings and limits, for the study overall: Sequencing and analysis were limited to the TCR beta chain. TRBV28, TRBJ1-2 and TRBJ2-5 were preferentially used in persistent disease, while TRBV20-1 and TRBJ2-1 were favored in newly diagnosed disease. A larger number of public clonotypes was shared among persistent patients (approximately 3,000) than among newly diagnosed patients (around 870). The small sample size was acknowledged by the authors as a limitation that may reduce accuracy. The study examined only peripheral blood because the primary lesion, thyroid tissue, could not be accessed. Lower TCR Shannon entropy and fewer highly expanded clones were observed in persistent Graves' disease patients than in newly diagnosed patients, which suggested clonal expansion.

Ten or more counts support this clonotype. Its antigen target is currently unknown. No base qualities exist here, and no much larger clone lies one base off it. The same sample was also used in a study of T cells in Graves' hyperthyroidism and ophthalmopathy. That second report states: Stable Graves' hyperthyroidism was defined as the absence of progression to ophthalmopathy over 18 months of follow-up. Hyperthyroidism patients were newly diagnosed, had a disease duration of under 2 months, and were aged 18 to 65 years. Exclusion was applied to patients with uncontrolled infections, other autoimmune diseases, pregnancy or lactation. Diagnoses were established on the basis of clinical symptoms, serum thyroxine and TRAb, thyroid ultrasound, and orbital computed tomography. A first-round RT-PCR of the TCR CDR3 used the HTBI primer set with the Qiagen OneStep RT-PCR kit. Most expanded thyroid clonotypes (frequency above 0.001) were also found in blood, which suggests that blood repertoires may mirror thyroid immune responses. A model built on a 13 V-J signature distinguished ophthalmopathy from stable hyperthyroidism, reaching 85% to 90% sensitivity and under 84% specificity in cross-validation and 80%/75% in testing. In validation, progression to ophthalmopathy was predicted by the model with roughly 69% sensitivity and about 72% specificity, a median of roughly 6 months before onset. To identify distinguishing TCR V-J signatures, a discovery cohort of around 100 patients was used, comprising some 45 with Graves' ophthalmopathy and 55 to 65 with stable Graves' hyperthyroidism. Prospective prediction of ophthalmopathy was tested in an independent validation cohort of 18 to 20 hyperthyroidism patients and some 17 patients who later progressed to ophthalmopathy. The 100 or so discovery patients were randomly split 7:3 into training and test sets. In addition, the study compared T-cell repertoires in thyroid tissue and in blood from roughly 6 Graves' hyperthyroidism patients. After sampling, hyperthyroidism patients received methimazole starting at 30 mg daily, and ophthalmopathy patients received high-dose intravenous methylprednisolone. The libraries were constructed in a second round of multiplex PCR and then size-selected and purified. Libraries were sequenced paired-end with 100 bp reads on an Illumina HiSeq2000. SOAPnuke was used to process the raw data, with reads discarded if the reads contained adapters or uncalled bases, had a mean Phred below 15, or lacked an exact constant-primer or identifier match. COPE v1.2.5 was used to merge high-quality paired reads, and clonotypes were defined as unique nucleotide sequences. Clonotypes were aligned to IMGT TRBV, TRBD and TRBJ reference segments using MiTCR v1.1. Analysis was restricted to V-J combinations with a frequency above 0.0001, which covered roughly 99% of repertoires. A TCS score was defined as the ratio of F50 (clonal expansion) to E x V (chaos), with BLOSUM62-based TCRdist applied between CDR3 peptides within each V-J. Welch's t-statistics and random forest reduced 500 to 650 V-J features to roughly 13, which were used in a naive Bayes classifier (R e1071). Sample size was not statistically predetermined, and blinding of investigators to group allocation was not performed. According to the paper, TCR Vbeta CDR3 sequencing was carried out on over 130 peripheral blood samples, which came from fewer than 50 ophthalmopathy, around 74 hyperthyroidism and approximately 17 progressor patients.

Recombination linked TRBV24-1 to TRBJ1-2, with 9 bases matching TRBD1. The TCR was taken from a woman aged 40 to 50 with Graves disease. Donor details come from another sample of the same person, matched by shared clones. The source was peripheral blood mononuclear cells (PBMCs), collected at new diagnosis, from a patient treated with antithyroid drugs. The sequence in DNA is TGTGCCACCAGTGATAGTCCGGGACAGGGCGACTATGGCTACACCTTC. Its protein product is CATSDSPGQGDYGYTF.